This TCR beta chain stems from a study of STAT5B mutations in CD4+ large granular lymphocyte leukemia. Overall study findings and caveats: Approximately 25% of private leukemic clonotypes occurred rarely in other patients' non-leukemic repertoires. The CD4+ versus CD8+ T-LGLL clonality difference may reflect limited sample size.

V gave up 0 bases and J gave up 0 bases, with 9 bases separating them. There are 16 residues in the CDR3. Germline-derived CDR1 and CDR2 are WNHNN and SYGVQD (reference sequence). Original handling: Lowest detectable productive clonotype frequency was 2.59 x 10-5. Data came from immunoSEQ multiplex PCR; TCRdb stores just in-frame clones and leaves some out. That table is the source of V, J and clone size, and D and trimming were worked out from the DNA. The table lists 20,000 or so clones, approximately 75% of them singletons. In regard to this clone: Its antigen is currently unknown.

Controls came from buffy coats of healthy blood donors. The receptor comes from a human donor in good health. What was sequenced was CD4+ T cells from blood buffy coats. The V call is TRBV10-1, the J call TRBJ2-1, with D possibly matching TRBD2 (6 bases). CDR3 DNA sequence: TGCGCCAGCAGTGAGTCCGAGGGAGGCTCCTACAATGAGCAGTTCTTC. Residues: CASSESEGGSYNEQFF.